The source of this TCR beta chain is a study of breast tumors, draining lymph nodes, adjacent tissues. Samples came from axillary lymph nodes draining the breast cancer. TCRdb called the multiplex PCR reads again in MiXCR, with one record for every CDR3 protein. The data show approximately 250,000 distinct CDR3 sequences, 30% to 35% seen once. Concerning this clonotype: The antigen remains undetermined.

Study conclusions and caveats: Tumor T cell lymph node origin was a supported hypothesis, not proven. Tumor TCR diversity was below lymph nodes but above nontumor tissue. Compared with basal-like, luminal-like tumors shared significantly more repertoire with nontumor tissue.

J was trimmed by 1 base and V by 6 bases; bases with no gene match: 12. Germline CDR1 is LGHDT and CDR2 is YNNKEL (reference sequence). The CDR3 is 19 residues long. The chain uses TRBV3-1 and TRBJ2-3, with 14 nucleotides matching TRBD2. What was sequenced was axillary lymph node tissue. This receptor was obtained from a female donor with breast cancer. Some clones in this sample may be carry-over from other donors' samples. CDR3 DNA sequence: TGTGCCAGCAGGCCCGGACTAGCGGGGGGTCGGGGCCGCACAGATACGCAGTATTTT. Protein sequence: CASRPGLAGGRGRTDTQYF.